The following is a T cell receptor beta chain sequence with its context. Antigen unknown. The CDR3 is made up of 13 amino acids. V lost 0 bases to trimming and J lost 9 bases, with 12 bases between them. Germline values: CDR1 GTSNPN, CDR2 SVGIG (reference sequence). Expressed TCRB transcripts were sequenced because the isolated RNA had all been reverse transcribed beforehand. The protocol was immunoSEQ multiplex PCR, while the TCRdb copy is restricted to in-frame clones and leaves out a portion. The sample holds about 150,000 clones; 40% to 55% are singletons and the top ten take around 0.42%. This entry belongs to a study of beta chain features in type 1 diabetes. Study-wide results and limits: HLA influence on TCRB rearrangement stayed unresolved here.

Sorting with CD45RO/CCR7/CD25/CD127/CD95/CD27 yielded naive, central memory, regulatory and stem-like memory CD4+ cells. Once sorted, every population was more than 95% pure. J is TRBJ2-1 and V is TRBV30; unclear D gene. Sample: Tregs from blood. This TCR was sampled from a man between 18 and 35 years old in good health. The CDR3 DNA reads as TGTGCCTGGAGTGTAATTCGTGGCGGTGAGCAGTTCTTC. It translates to CAWSVIRGGEQFF.